This T cell receptor beta chain derives from a study of blood T cell repertoires in COVID-19. Participants came from about two dozen US areas, aged about 18 to 100 years. Cohorts were determined from participant-reported clinical history. Original handling: Estimation of nucleated cell counts was performed using reference gene primer amplification. Repertoires were generated with immunoSEQ multiplex PCR, while TCRdb's copy carries only in-frame clones and drops some. V and J calls and clone size are given by that table; D and trimming were obtained from the DNA. This sample has over 200,000 clones, with roughly 90% found just once. This CDR3 is built from 17 residues. The V gene's germline CDR1 is MDHEN and CDR2 SYDVKM. The V segment lost 0 bases and the J segment 2 bases; nucleotides outside the gene matches: 5.

The chain carries TRBV28 and TRBJ2-2; 8 positions match TRBD2. The sequence derives from a man in his late teens or twenties with acute COVID-19. Sequencing was done on a sample of PBMCs or T cells enriched from blood (not recorded which). CDR3 nucleotides: TGTGCCAGCAGTTTATGCTTAGCGGGATGCAACACCGGGGAGCTGTTTTTT. Translating it yields CASSLCLAGCNTGELFF.